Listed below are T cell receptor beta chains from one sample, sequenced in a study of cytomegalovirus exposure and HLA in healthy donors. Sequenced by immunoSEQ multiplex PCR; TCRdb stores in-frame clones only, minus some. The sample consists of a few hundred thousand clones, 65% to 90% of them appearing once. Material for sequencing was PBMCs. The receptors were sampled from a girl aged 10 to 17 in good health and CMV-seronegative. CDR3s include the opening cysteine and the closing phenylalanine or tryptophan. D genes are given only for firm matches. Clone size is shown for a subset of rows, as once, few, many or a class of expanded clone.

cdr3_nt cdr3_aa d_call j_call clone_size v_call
TGCGCCAGCAGCTCAGAGGGACAGGGGTTTCCACCCCTCCACTTT CASSSEGQGFPPLHF TRBD1 TRBJ1-6 - TRBV5-1
TGTGCCAGCAGCCCCTCCTCAGATTGGGACCCGCGGGGGTACAATGAGCAGTTCTTC CASSPSSDWDPRGYNEQFF TRBD2 TRBJ2-1 - TRBV5-4
TGTGCCAGCAGCCTTATGGCATCTAGCGGGACTGGGTATGAGCAGTTCTTC CASSLMASSGTGYEQFF TRBD2 TRBJ2-1 - TRBV7-3
TGTGCCAGCAACGGCGGACAGGCCTACGAGCAGTACTTC CASNGGQAYEQYF TRBD1 TRBJ2-7 - TRBV28
TGTGCCAGCAGCCCCCAGGTCGGGGTGAGCGAGCAGTACTTC CASSPQVGVSEQYF - TRBJ2-7 - TRBV7-9
TGTGCCAGCAGCCCCACCGGCTCAGGGTGGGAAAAACTGTTTTTT CASSPTGSGWEKLFF - TRBJ1-4 - TRBV7-9
TGTGCCAGCAGTTTGGGACAGGTTGCATCCCTCTACGAGCAGTACTTC CASSLGQVASLYEQYF TRBD1 TRBJ2-7 - TRBV27
TGTTCCAGCAGCTCCCAACTAGCGAGGAACACCGGGGAGCTGTTTTTT CSSSSQLARNTGELFF TRBD2 TRBJ2-2 few TRBV7-9
TGTGCCAGCAGCACGTGGGACAGTTACACCGGGGAGCTGTTTTTT CASSTWDSYTGELFF TRBD1 TRBJ2-2 - TRBV9
TGTGCCAGCAGCTTAGTATTCAGCGGGGCATACTACGAGCAGTACTTC CASSLVFSGAYYEQYF TRBD2 TRBJ2-7 - TRBV7-8
TGTGCCAGCTCACTCCAGCGGGGGGGCACAGATACGCAGTATTTT CASSLQRGGTDTQYF TRBD2 TRBJ2-3 - TRBV18
TGTGCCACCAATAGCGGGGGCCCCTACGAGCAGTACTTC CATNSGGPYEQYF TRBD2 TRBJ2-7 once TRBV6-1
TGTGCCAGCAGCAAGACAGACTATGGCTACACCTTC CASSKTDYGYTF - TRBJ1-2 once TRBV5-8
TGTGCCAGCAGTCCCCGGAGAACGTTGGCGGAACGCTACGGGCAGTACTTC CASSPRRTLAERYGQYF - TRBJ2-7 - TRBV28
TGTGCCAGCATCGCAGGGCCGTCTGGAAACACCATATATTTT CASIAGPSGNTIYF - TRBJ1-3 - TRBV28
TGTGCCAGCAGTTCCGGGAGGTCTAATTCACCCCTCCACTTT CASSSGRSNSPLHF - TRBJ1-6 - TRBV28
TGTGCCAGCAGAGGGCAGGGGATTGAGACCCAGTACTTC CASRGQGIETQYF - TRBJ2-5 - TRBV6-5
TGTGCCAGCAGCCCAATGGGACTAGACTACAATGAGCAGTTCTTC CASSPMGLDYNEQFF TRBD2 TRBJ2-1 - TRBV28
TGTGCCAGTACCCTCCTAAGGAAGCGGGTGCGGACCGGGGAGCTGTTTTTT CASTLLRKRVRTGELFF - TRBJ2-2 - TRBV19
TGCGCCAGCAGCCAAGAGTGGCACATCTCTGGAGACACCATATATTTT CASSQEWHISGDTIYF - TRBJ1-3 - TRBV4-3
TGTGCCTGGACGGACTCCACCCTAGAGACCCAGTACTTC CAWTDSTLETQYF - TRBJ2-5 - TRBV30
TGTGCCAGCAAAATGGACAGGGGGTTGGTCTATGGCTACACCTTC CASKMDRGLVYGYTF TRBD1 TRBJ1-2 - TRBV27
TGTGCCAGCTCATCATCAGGGGACAGGGGTCAGCCCCAGCATTTT CASSSSGDRGQPQHF TRBD1 TRBJ1-5 - TRBV18
TGTGCCAGCAGCACCCGGACTAGAGAAACAGATACGCAGTATTTT CASSTRTRETDTQYF TRBD2 TRBJ2-3 - TRBV5-4
TGTGCCAGCTCACCCACGGGACACGGGCGCAACGAGCAGTACTTC CASSPTGHGRNEQYF - TRBJ2-7 few TRBV18
TGTGCCAGCAGCTTGTACGGAGCCACAGATACGCAGTATTTT CASSLYGATDTQYF - TRBJ2-3 - TRBV5-8